One sample yielded the 6 T cell receptor beta chains listed below, sequenced in a study of CXCR3-negative and CXCR3-positive naive CD8 T cells. In preparing the TRB cDNA libraries, 5' RACE with UMI labels was used. TCRdb reprocessed the 5' RACE reads and stores each CDR3 protein as one record, lacking DNA. The sample has 100,000 to 150,000 distinct CDR3 sequences. Sequencing was carried out using naive CXCR3- CD8+ T cells from blood. As for subset: CD45RO-CCR7+CD27+CD95- naive CD8+ T cells lacking CXCR3 (TNR3-). Receptor source: a human donor in good health. Some clones in this sample may be carry-over from other donors' samples.

The V gene is TRBV15, the J gene TRBJ1-2. The CDR3 totals 15 residues. The V gene's germline CDR1 is LNHNV and CDR2 YYDKDF (reference sequence). The CDR3 sequence: CATSREEGPNYGYTF.

V and J are TRBV23-1 and TRBJ2-5; TCRdb reports TRBD2, a call that lacks DNA to check it against. TRBV23-1 is an ORF; its function is uncertain. CDR3 size: 17 residues. CDR3 residues: CASSSGTSGRKQETQYF.

V gene TRBV20-1 combines with J gene TRBJ2-3; TCRdb proposes TRBD2, but this gene call is untestable without DNA. The CDR3 contains 16 residues. Germline CDR1 DFQATT, CDR2 SNEGSKA (reference sequence). CDR3 sequence reads: CSARAPSGRWADTQYF.

The chain's CDR3 is CASSSLSQGRVDEQYF. The chain carries TRBV11-2 and TRBJ2-7; TCRdb reports TRBD2, a call that lacks DNA to check it against. CDR1 and CDR2 from the germline V gene are SGHAT and FQNNGV. This CDR3 comprises 16 residues.

The J gene is TRBJ2-1, the V gene TRBV29-1; TCRdb calls TRBD2, which cannot be checked without DNA. This CDR3 comprises 16 residues. Germline V gene lookup returns CDR1 SQVTM and CDR2 ANQGSEA. The CDR3 loop reads CSGDSGISNSYNEQFF.

The chain carries TRBV5-1 and TRBJ2-3; there is no DNA to check the TCRdb D call of TRBD2. Germline loops: CDR1 SGHRS, CDR2 YFSETQ. The CDR3 consists of 17 residues. The chain's CDR3 is CASSHPSRGGRTDTQYF. Full variable domain (remainder filled in from reference TRBV5-1 and TRBJ2-3): KAGVTQTPRYLIKTRGQQVTLSCSPISGHRSVSWYQQTPGQGLQFLFEYFSETQRNKGNFPGRFSGRQFSNSRSEMNVSTLELGDSALYLCASSHPSRGGRTDTQYFGPGTRLTVL.